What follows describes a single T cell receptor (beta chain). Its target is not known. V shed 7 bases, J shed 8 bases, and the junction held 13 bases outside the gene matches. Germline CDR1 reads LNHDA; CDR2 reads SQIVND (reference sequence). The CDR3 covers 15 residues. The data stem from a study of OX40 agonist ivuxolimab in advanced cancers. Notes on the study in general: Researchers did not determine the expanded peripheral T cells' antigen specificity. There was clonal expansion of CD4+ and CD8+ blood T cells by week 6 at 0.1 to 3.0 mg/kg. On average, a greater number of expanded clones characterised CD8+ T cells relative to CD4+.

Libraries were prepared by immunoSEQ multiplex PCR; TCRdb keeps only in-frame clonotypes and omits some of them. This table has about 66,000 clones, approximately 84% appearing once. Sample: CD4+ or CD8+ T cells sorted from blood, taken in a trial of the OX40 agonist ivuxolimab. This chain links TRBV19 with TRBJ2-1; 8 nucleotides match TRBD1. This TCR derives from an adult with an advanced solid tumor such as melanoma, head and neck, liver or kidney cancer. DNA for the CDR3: TGTGCCAGTACCACCGGGCCAGGGGGCGCGGATGAGCAGTTCTTC. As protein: CASTTGPGGADEQFF.